These 30 T cell receptor beta chains share one sample of origin, sequenced in a study of T-cell reconstitution after alpha-beta-depleted transplantation in children. Molecular barcoding with unique molecular identifiers was used for the TCRbeta library. Each CDR3 protein gets one entry after TCRdb re-called the PCR reads with MiXCR. The sample carries 420,000 or so distinct CDR3 sequences, approximately 10% recorded once. The source material was PBMCs from the stem cell graft donor, sampled from the stem cell graft. The receptors were gathered from a human donor who donated a stem cell graft to a child with acute myeloid leukemia.

This clonotype showed up just a few times. The chain couples TRBV4-2 to TRBJ1-4; the D is unclear. V dropped 0 bases and J dropped 6 bases, with 11 bases sitting between them. CDR1 and CDR2 (germline): LGHNA, YNFKEQ. This CDR3 spans 15 amino acids. CDR3 DNA: TGTGCCAGCAGCCAAGAGGGGAGGACGGATGAAAAACTGTTTTTT. Protein product: CASSQEGRTDEKLFF.

This clonotype was detected many times. The chain couples TRBV15 to TRBJ1-6; the D is unclear. Deletions cut 4 bases from V and 0 bases from J, with 7 bases between. The CDR3 covers 15 residues. The V gene's germline CDR1 is LNHNV and CDR2 YYDKDF (reference sequence). The chain's CDR3 is CATSKESSYNSPLHF. In DNA, the CDR3 is TGTGCCACCAGCAAGGAGAGCTCCTATAATTCACCCCTCCACTTT.

This clonotype was seen more than once but under ten times. The genes are TRBV29-1 and TRBJ1-4; D ambiguous. There are 11 residues in the CDR3. CDR1 and CDR2 from the germline V gene are SQVTM and ANQGSEA. V gave up 4 bases and J gave up 8 bases, with 8 bases separating them. The CDR3 DNA reads as TGCAGCGTTGTGCTGGGAGAAAAACTGTTTTTT. Translated: CSVVLGEKLFF.

The chain carries TRBV13 and TRBJ2-7, with D perhaps TRBD1 (5 bases). Germline CDR1 reads PRHDT; CDR2 reads FYEKMQ (reference sequence). Trimming took 5 bases from V and 5 from J, leaving 13 bases between them. The CDR3 has 13 amino acids. CDR3 protein: CASSPSGAHEQYV. For the CDR3, the DNA is TGTGCCAGCAGCCCAAGTGGGGCCCACGAGCAGTACGTC.

This clonotype was counted ten times or more. For the CDR3, the DNA is TGTGCCAGCAGCTTAGAAGTCGTAGGGAGCACAGATACGCAGTATTTT. Translation: CASSLEVVGSTDTQYF. The gene calls are TRBV7-2 and TRBJ2-3; D is unclear. Germline loops: CDR1 SGHTA, CDR2 FQGNSA. Trimming pared 1 base from V and 0 bases from J, leaving 11 bases between. CDR3 length: 16 residues.

This clonotype was seen a few times. The chain carries TRBV5-1 and TRBJ1-1; D uncertain. V lost 0 bases and J 2 bases, leaving 17 bases between the germline ends. CDR3 length equals 17 residues. The germline gives CDR1 SGHRS, CDR2 YFSETQ. The CDR3 region is CASSLEVVGALNTEAFF. The CDR3 coding sequence is TGCGCCAGCAGCTTGGAGGTTGTAGGCGCCTTAAACACTGAAGCTTTCTTT.

This clonotype was found a few times. CDR3 nucleotides: TGTGCCAGCAGGCCCGGGACAACTCACTACGAGCAGTACTTC. Its protein is CASRPGTTHYEQYF. This chain connects TRBV6-5 to TRBJ2-7; weak D call: TRBD1 (6 bases). Germline lookup yields CDR1 MNHEY and CDR2 SVGAGI. Trimming shortened V by 6 bases and J by 3 bases, and 15 bases separated the two germline ends. This CDR3 has 14 residues.

This clonotype has a handful of counts. The V and J genes are TRBV5-1 and TRBJ2-7, with D maybe TRBD1 (5 bases). The CDR3 contains 14 residues. V gave up 5 bases and J gave up 3 bases, with 15 bases separating them. Germline V lookup: CDR1 SGHRS, CDR2 YFSETQ. In DNA form, the CDR3 reads TGCGCCAGCAGAAAAACTGGGGCGATCTACGAGCAGTACTTC. Protein: CASRKTGAIYEQYF.

The V call is TRBV3-1, the J call TRBJ1-2; the D is unclear. Germline CDR1 is LGHDT and CDR2 is YNNKEL (reference sequence). The V and J ends lost 0 bases and 4 bases respectively, with 6 bases between them. The CDR3 is 13 residues long. The CDR3, as DNA: TGTGCCAGCAGCCAAGAACGGAGCTATGGCTACACCTTC. Translated, it gives CASSQERSYGYTF. Complete variable domain (other parts from reference TRBV3-1 and TRBJ1-2): DTAVSQTPKYLVTQMGNDKSIKCEQNLGHDTMYWYKQDSKKFLKIMFSYNNKELIINETVPNRFSPKSPDKAHLNLHINSLELGDSAVYFCASSQERSYGYTFGSGTRLTVV.

This clonotype occurred a few times. This chain connects TRBV4-2 to TRBJ2-1; TRBD2 matches at 9 bases. V was pared by 0 bases and J by 1 base, with 13 bases of the junction left unmatched. The CDR3 consists of 20 residues. Germline V gives CDR1 LGHNA, CDR2 YNFKEQ. DNA for the CDR3: TGTGCCAGCAGCCAAGATAGGGGACTAGCTAAGGGAGTGTCCTACAATGAGCAGTTCTTC. Translation: CASSQDRGLAKGVSYNEQFF.

This clonotype was counted ten times or more. This chain joins TRBV21-1 and TRBJ2-5; TRBD1, as called in the table, went unchecked against the DNA. TRBV21-1 is designated a pseudogene. The CDR3 is 15 residues long. The CDR3 loop is CASSKVGTGLETQYF. The CDR3, as DNA: TGTGCCAGCAGCAAAGTAGGGACAGGCCTAGAGACCCAGTACTTC.

This chain uses TRBV7-2 with TRBJ2-3; 7 nucleotides line up with TRBD2. Trimming took 5 bases from V and 5 from J; bases not matched to a gene: 10. CDR1 is SGHTA and CDR2 is FQGNSA in the germline V gene. The CDR3 spans 15 residues. The CDR3 DNA follows: TGTGCCAGCAGCCGTTTTGCGGGGGTAGGAGATACGCAGTATTTT. It yields the protein CASSRFAGVGDTQYF.

The V call is TRBV3-1, the J call TRBJ2-3; D is possibly TRBD2 (5 bases). The V gene lost 3 bases and the J gene lost 0 bases, with 10 bases spanning the gap. Per germline, CDR1 LGHDT and CDR2 YNNKEL (reference sequence). The CDR3 totals 15 residues. The DNA for the CDR3 is TGTGCCAGCAGCCAGCCGAGCGGAAGCACAGATACGCAGTATTTT. Its translation is CASSQPSGSTDTQYF.

This clonotype has more than one count but fewer than ten. The CDR3 DNA is TGTGCCAGCAGCTTAGAGGAGGTAGCGAGCTCCTACAATGAGCAGTTCTTC. Protein: CASSLEEVASSYNEQFF. This chain uses TRBV11-2 with TRBJ2-1; tentatively, D is TRBD2 (5 bases). With 0 bases removed from V and 0 bases from J, the gap between germline ends came to 12 bases. Per germline, CDR1 SGHAT and CDR2 FQNNGV. This CDR3 comprises 17 residues.

This clonotype has a handful of counts. V gene TRBV11-2 combines with J gene TRBJ2-7; D is possibly TRBD1 (5 bases). V was trimmed by 6 bases and J by 5 bases, leaving 17 bases between them. The CDR3 extends over 14 amino acids. The germline V gene encodes CDR1 SGHAT and CDR2 FQNNGV. CDR3 protein: CASSVTATGHEQYF. CDR3 bases: TGTGCCAGCAGTGTGACAGCCACTGGCCACGAGCAGTACTTC.

V gene TRBV5-1 combines with J gene TRBJ1-2; D unclear. CDR1 is SGHRS, CDR2 YFSETQ, per germline. The CDR3 totals 16 residues. Trimming stripped 0 bases from V and 8 bases from J, with 20 bases between. The CDR3 loop is CASSLEAPGLARGYTF. In DNA form, the CDR3 reads TGCGCCAGCAGCTTGGAGGCCCCGGGTCTCGCTAGGGGCTACACCTTC.

This clonotype was observed at least ten times. This chain uses TRBV20-1 with TRBJ2-2; D is possibly TRBD1 (5 bases). Germline values: CDR1 DFQATT, CDR2 SNEGSKA (reference sequence). This CDR3 region has 14 residues. V gave up 3 bases and J gave up 0 bases, with 8 bases separating them. The CDR3 DNA reads TGCAGTGCTAGGGGGCGAACGAACACCGGGGAGCTGTTTTTT. Translating gives CSARGRTNTGELFF.

This chain joins TRBV12-3 or TRBV12-4 and TRBJ2-3, with D hard to call. CDR3 length equals 14 residues. V shed 2 bases and J shed 4 bases, with 10 bases lying between them. The CDR3 here is CASSLQTPPDTQYF. CDR3 DNA sequence: TGTGCCAGCAGTTTACAAACCCCTCCAGATACGCAGTATTTT.

This clonotype was found a few times. V and J are TRBV12-3 or TRBV12-4 and TRBJ2-3; 10 nucleotides line up with TRBD2. CDR3 length: 17 residues. V was clipped by 2 bases and J by 4 bases; unmatched bases: 9. CDR3 residues: CASSLLASGGGSDTQYF. The CDR3 DNA follows: TGTGCCAGCAGTTTATTGGCTAGCGGGGGAGGATCAGATACGCAGTATTTT.

This rearrangement joins TRBV4-1 to TRBJ1-5; TRBD1 is a possible D gene (5 bases). CDR3 length: 17 residues. Germline loops: CDR1 MGHRA, CDR2 YSYEKL. The V and J ends lost 2 bases and 5 bases respectively, with 19 bases between them. DNA of the CDR3: TGCGCCAGCAGCCAATCCCAAGGGCAGGGCCTCGATCAGCCCCAGCATTTT. This gives the protein CASSQSQGQGLDQPQHF.

The V and J genes are TRBV20-1 and TRBJ2-1; a weak D match, TRBD2 (6 bases). Trimming cost V 3 bases and J 7 bases, with 16 bases left between them. The CDR3 spans 14 residues. CDR1 and CDR2 (germline): DFQATT, SNEGSKA (reference sequence). CDR3 sequence: CSASPGPGSNEQFF. For the CDR3, the DNA is TGCAGTGCTAGCCCGGGTCCCGGGAGTAATGAGCAGTTCTTC.

This clonotype was picked up many times. V and J are TRBV9 and TRBJ1-1, with 9 bases lining up with TRBD1. The germline V gene encodes CDR1 SGDLS and CDR2 YYNGEE. This CDR3 comprises 15 residues. V shed 3 bases and J 1 base; nucleotides not matched to a gene: 4. CDR3: CASSAGQGRNTEAFF. The CDR3 nucleotides read TGTGCCAGCAGCGCTGGACAGGGGCGGAACACTGAAGCTTTCTTT.

In this sample, this clonotype turned up a few times. The rearrangement links TRBV29-1 to TRBJ2-1, with 8 bases that match TRBD2. The ends lost 6 bases at V and 2 bases at J; junction bases unmatched: 3. From germline, CDR1 is SQVTM and CDR2 ANQGSEA. The CDR3 spans 13 residues. This CDR3 is CSVTGGAYNEQFF. CDR3 bases: TGCAGCGTCACGGGGGGGGCCTACAATGAGCAGTTCTTC.

This chain links TRBV7-2 with TRBJ2-3, with D perhaps TRBD1 (7 bases). V lost 4 bases and J lost 1, with 15 bases in between. CDR1 SGHTA and CDR2 FQGNSA come from the germline V gene. The CDR3 is made up of 16 amino acids. The CDR3 sequence is CASSSTPGGRTDTQYF. As DNA, the CDR3 is TGTGCCAGCAGCTCGACCCCAGGGGGGCGCACAGATACGCAGTATTTT.

This clonotype was observed a handful of times. The chain couples TRBV20-1 to TRBJ2-5; D not certain. The germline gives CDR1 DFQATT, CDR2 SNEGSKA (reference sequence). Trimming pared 5 bases from V and 4 bases from J, leaving 14 bases between. This CDR3 is built from 13 residues. The CDR3 spells CSADLWGSETQYF. The CDR3, as DNA: TGCAGTGCTGACCTTTGGGGATCAGAGACCCAGTACTTC.

The sample holds a few counts of this clonotype. The rearrangement joins TRBV7-2 to TRBJ2-7, with 7 bases identical to TRBD1. The length of the CDR3 is 14 residues. Germline CDR1 SGHTA, CDR2 FQGNSA. V shed 5 bases and J 3 bases; nucleotides not matched to a gene: 7. CDR3 sequence: CASSAPPGGYEQYF. The CDR3 coding sequence is TGTGCCAGCAGCGCGCCACCAGGGGGCTACGAGCAGTACTTC.

The CDR3 reads CASRLSSYNEQFF. The CDR3, as DNA: TGTGCCAGCCGGCTGAGCTCCTACAATGAGCAGTTCTTC. The chain employs TRBV7-3 and TRBJ2-1; no reliable D call. The CDR3 covers 13 residues. The V gene's germline CDR1 is SGHTA and CDR2 FQGTGA. V was cut by 8 bases and J by 0 bases, with 8 bases left in between. The whole variable domain, filled in from reference TRBV7-3 and TRBJ2-1, reads GAGVSQTPSNKVTEKGKYVELRCDPISGHTALYWYRQSLGQGPEFLIYFQGTGAADDSGLPNDRFFAVRPEGSVSTLKIQRTERGDSAVYLCASRLSSYNEQFFGPGTRLTVL.

This clonotype was counted at least ten times. V gene TRBV25-1 combines with J gene TRBJ2-7; 9 bases agree with TRBD1. Per the germline V gene, CDR1 is MGHDK and CDR2 is SYGVNS. CDR3 length equals 13 residues. Unmatched junction bases numbered 4, after V lost 4 bases and J lost 6 bases. In DNA form, the CDR3 reads TGTGCCAGCAGTGTACAGGGGGCCTTCGAGCAGTACTTC. It codes for CASSVQGAFEQYF.

The V call is TRBV10-3, the J call TRBJ2-1; no definite D call. CDR3 length: 13 amino acids. Germline V CDR1 and CDR2: ENHRY, SYGVKD. Trimming removed 3 bases from V and 8 bases from J, with 11 bases in between. For the CDR3, the DNA is TGTGCCATCAGTGAAGGTTCTGCGGATGAGCAGTTCTTC. It yields the protein CAISEGSADEQFF.

This clonotype was counted only a few times. V and J are TRBV20-1 and TRBJ2-7, with 10 bases matching TRBD2. Germline CDR1 reads DFQATT; CDR2 reads SNEGSKA (reference sequence). CDR3 size: 14 residues. The V segment lost 3 bases and the J segment 7 bases; nucleotides outside the gene matches: 9. CDR3 in amino acids: CSASFPSGRYEQYF. The CDR3 DNA follows: TGCAGTGCTAGTTTTCCTAGCGGGAGATATGAGCAGTACTTC.